Listed below are T cell receptor beta chains from one sample, sequenced in a study of cytomegalovirus exposure and HLA in healthy donors. TCRdb keeps only in-frame clones here, not all; method: immunoSEQ multiplex PCR. The data contain about 170,000 clones, around 80% of them seen just once; the ten biggest clones take up around 4.3%. Input material: PBMCs. These receptors were taken from a woman aged 45-60 years in good health and CMV-seropositive. CDR3s include the opening cysteine and the closing phenylalanine or tryptophan. A D gene is named only where the DNA matches it firmly.

TRBV7-2	TRBJ2-5	NA	CASSPSETQYF
TRBV6-5	TRBJ2-7	TRBD1	CASSPETGTYEQYF
TRBV30	TRBJ1-6	NA	CAWRRRVYNSSLHF
TRBV6-5	TRBJ2-2	NA	CASSYSRVPGELFF
TRBV19	TRBJ2-2	NA	CASNPGQTGELFF
TRBV18	TRBJ1-5	NA	CASSPRREDQPQHF
TRBV9	TRBJ2-6	NA	CASSVSVSGANVLTF
TRBV28	TRBJ2-4	NA	CASLRDSGTKNIQYF
TRBV30	TRBJ2-7	TRBD1	CAWSSRGLSYEQYF
TRBV6-1	TRBJ1-1	NA	CASSPNRENTEAFF
TRBV11-2	TRBJ2-7	TRBD2	CASSLRFTGGEQYF
TRBV11-2	TRBJ2-2	NA	CASSLGGGWNTGELFF
TRBV27	TRBJ2-7	NA	CASSPQTGMDYEQYF
TRBV7-9	TRBJ1-4	NA	CASSLGAGDEKLFF
TRBV5-4	TRBJ2-7	TRBD2	CASSRGGNSYEQYF
TRBV15	NA	TRBD2	CATSRGAGDGEQYF
TRBV7-2	TRBJ1-5	NA	CASSPQGGQPQHF
TRBV7-2	TRBJ2-7	NA	CASTRVGLYEQYF
TRBV7-9	TRBJ1-1	TRBD1	CSSSSRQGAGDTEAFF
TRBV6-5	TRBJ2-3	NA	CASSSLWRGPTDTQYF
TRBV6-5	TRBJ1-5	NA	CASSAGQYSNQPQHF
TRBV6-5	TRBJ2-1	NA	CASRRTRANNEQFF
TRBV6-6	TRBJ2-7	TRBD2	CATYSSGTYEQYF
TRBV7-8	TRBJ2-1	TRBD1	CASSLGQIYNEQFF
TRBV7-9	TRBJ1-2	NA	CASSMGGTHGYTF
TRBV7-2	TRBJ1-1	TRBD1	CASSTPPGGTEAFF
TRBV9	TRBJ1-2	TRBD1	CASSLSGTGAYGYTF
TRBV10-3	TRBJ1-2	TRBD1	CATREGARGGGYTF
TRBV2	TRBJ2-1	TRBD1	CAQQQGAYNEQFF
TRBV14	TRBJ2-7	NA	CASSQEFGEQYF
TRBV6-5	TRBJ1-1	NA	CASSPSGRNTEAFF
TRBV30	NA	TRBD1	CAWSRDRGEQYF
TRBV7-9	TRBJ2-5	TRBD1	CSSSLDRGQSETQYF
TRBV7-8	TRBJ2-7	TRBD2	CASSLFGGLAGEGDYEQYF
TRBV5-8	TRBJ2-7	TRBD1	CASSLGQGLYEQYF
TRBV2	TRBJ2-2	NA	CASSSNRNTGELFF
TRBV10-3	TRBJ1-6	NA	CAIRGELSYNSPLHF
TRBV7-2	TRBJ2-3	NA	CASSLVLHTDTQYF
TRBV4-3	TRBJ1-1	NA	CASSQEIQGSSEAFF
TRBV19	TRBJ2-5	NA	CASSIVVQRTQETQYF
TRBV2	TRBJ1-5	NA	CASSEGSFSQPQHF
TRBV12-5	TRBJ2-1	NA	CASGLILPLGQSSYNEQFF
TRBV6-1	TRBJ1-6	TRBD1	CASSEVTGEGSPLHF
TRBV9	TRBJ1-2	NA	CASSTIGTNYGYTF
TRBV10-3	TRBJ2-3	NA	CAISDEGSADTQYF
TRBV9	TRBJ2-1	TRBD2	CASSVSLGLAGESEQFF
TRBV28	TRBJ2-3	NA	CASSLQQESTDTQYF
TRBV28	TRBJ1-5	NA	CASSLFRGTNNQPQHF
TRBV5-6	TRBJ2-1	NA	CASSLGGGRKFF
TRBV7-6	TRBJ1-3	NA	CASSLGAGNTIYF
TRBV7-9	TRBJ1-2	NA	CSSSLIREGYTF
TRBV6-1	TRBJ2-7	NA	CASSQTDRTIYEQYF
TRBV2	TRBJ2-7	NA	CASSLVYEQYF